The 21 T cell receptor beta chains below come from one sample, sequenced in a study of CD8 T cells in Susac syndrome. A quantity of roughly 0.5 to 1 ug RNA underwent reverse transcription using random hexamers. TCRdb analysed the immunoSEQ multiplex PCR reads with MiXCR anew, one entry per CDR3 protein. The table lists some 130,000 distinct CDR3 sequences, approximately 95% of them singletons. Source material: CD8+ T cells from PBMCs. These receptors all stem from a human donor with Susac syndrome.

The rearrangement uses TRBV29-1 and TRBJ1-2; D is ambiguous. From germline, CDR1 is SQVTM and CDR2 ANQGSEA. V lost 5 bases to trimming and J lost 8 bases, with 21 bases between them. The CDR3 spans 14 residues. CDR3 DNA: TGCAGCGTTTTCGGCTCTAATTACCTTACGGGCTACACCTTC. It specifies CSVFGSNYLTGYTF.

The chain is built from TRBV5-1 and TRBJ2-5; D remains unclear. Germline loops: CDR1 SGHRS, CDR2 YFSETQ. Trimming removed 3 bases at V and 5 bases at J, with 20 bases between. This CDR3 is built from 16 residues. The CDR3 coding sequence is TGCGCCAGCAGCTCCTGGGCGTCTCTAACGTTGGAGACCCAGTACTTC. Translated, it gives CASSSWASLTLETQYF.

The chain carries TRBV29-1 and TRBJ2-5; possibly TRBD2 for D (6 bases). Germline V lookup: CDR1 SQVTM, CDR2 ANQGSEA. The CDR3 length is 15 residues. The germline V and J ends were trimmed by 1 base and 4 bases, with 16 bases remaining between them. CDR3 bases: TGCAGCGTTGAAGTAAAAGGGCTAGCGTCAGAGACCCAGTACTTC. Translated, it gives CSVEVKGLASETQYF.

The chain carries TRBV28 and TRBJ1-2, with 7 bases aligning to TRBD1. The CDR3 runs 14 residues. V lost 3 bases, J lost 4 bases, and 5 bases stayed unmatched. Germline V CDR1 and CDR2: MDHEN, SYDVKM. The CDR3 loop reads CASSFQGGPYGYTF. CDR3 bases: TGTGCCAGCAGTTTCCAGGGGGGTCCCTATGGCTACACCTTC.

The V and J genes are TRBV29-1 and TRBJ2-5, with D maybe TRBD1 (6 bases). Trimming took 5 bases from V and 5 from J, leaving 18 bases between them. Per germline, CDR1 SQVTM and CDR2 ANQGSEA. The CDR3 extends over 14 amino acids. CDR3 in DNA: TGCAGCGTTCATTATGGGCCAGGGGACGAGACCCAGTACTTC. It translates to CSVHYGPGDETQYF.

The chain joins TRBV19 to TRBJ2-2, with D hard to call. Germline V lookup: CDR1 LNHDA, CDR2 SQIVND (reference sequence). The V and J ends lost 10 bases and 0 bases respectively, with 15 bases between them. The CDR3 is made up of 15 amino acids. The CDR3 DNA sequence: TGTGCCACCACCCCCCCCACAGCGAACACCGGGGAGCTGTTTTTT. Translated: CATTPPTANTGELFF.

This chain links TRBV5-4 with TRBJ2-5, with a possible D match to TRBD1 (6 bases). The germline V gene has CDR1 SGHNT and CDR2 YYREEE (reference sequence). This CDR3 is 18 amino acids long. V gave up 1 base and J gave up 4 bases, with 23 bases separating them. CDR3 sequence (DNA): TGTGCCAGCAGCTTGAATTTAGGGACATCCCAGTATGGAGAGACCCAGTACTTC. This encodes CASSLNLGTSQYGETQYF.

This rearrangement joins TRBV30 to TRBJ2-7; D is ambiguous. Trimming removed 0 bases at V and 4 bases at J, with 19 bases between. This CDR3 spans 16 amino acids. From germline, CDR1 is GTSNPN and CDR2 SVGIG (reference sequence). CDR3 residues: CAWSVQGSGLSYEQYF. The CDR3 DNA reads as TGTGCCTGGAGTGTACAAGGGTCCGGGCTCTCATACGAGCAGTACTTC.

The chain combines TRBV2 with TRBJ2-7; the D is unclear. The CDR3 sequence is 14 residues long. V was shortened by 3 bases and J by 0 bases, with 9 bases between the two germline ends. Germline loops: CDR1 SNHLY, CDR2 FYNNEI. CDR3 nucleotides: TGTGCCAGCAGTGACTACGTGGGCTCCTACGAGCAGTACTTC. It is translated as CASSDYVGSYEQYF. The full variable domain, with the rest looked up from reference TRBV2 and TRBJ2-7, is EPEVTQTPSHQVTQMGQEVILRCVPISNHLYFYWYRQILGQKVEFLVSFYNNEISEKSEIFDDQFSVERPDGSNFTLKIRSTKLEDSAMYFCASSDYVGSYEQYFGPGTRLTVT.

The chain joins TRBV13 to TRBJ1-2; a possible D gene is TRBD1 (6 bases). The germline gives CDR1 PRHDT, CDR2 FYEKMQ (reference sequence). This CDR3 comprises 14 residues. The V end lost 0 bases, the J end lost 7 bases, and 12 bases lay between the germline ends. The CDR3 coding sequence is TGTGCCAGCAGCTTAGGACAGGGAGTGAGTGGCTACACCTTC. It is translated as CASSLGQGVSGYTF. Supplemented by reference TRBV13 and TRBJ1-2, the full variable domain reads AAGVIQSPRHLIKEKRETATLKCYPIPRHDTVYWYQQGPGQDPQFLISFYEKMQSDKGSIPDRFSAQQFSDYHSELNMSSLELGDSALYFCASSLGQGVSGYTFGSGTRLTVV.

The chain combines TRBV9 with TRBJ2-1; 12 bases map to TRBD2. Germline assignment: CDR1 SGDLS and CDR2 YYNGEE. Trimming cost V 2 bases and J 2 bases; bases outside gene matches: 8. This CDR3 has 18 residues. The CDR3 is CASSVVGLAGGAYNEQFF. In nucleotides, the CDR3 is TGTGCCAGCAGCGTTGTTGGGCTAGCGGGAGGGGCCTACAATGAGCAGTTCTTC. Filled out from reference TRBV9 and TRBJ2-1, the complete variable domain reads DSGVTQTPKHLITATGQRVTLRCSPRSGDLSVYWYQQSLDQGLQFLIQYYNGEERAKGNILERFSAQQFPDLHSELNLSSLELGDSALYFCASSVVGLAGGAYNEQFFGPGTRLTVL.

The V call is TRBV27, the J call TRBJ2-4; D remains unclear. V was pared by 5 bases and J by 0 bases, with 23 bases between. The CDR3 is 19 residues long. Germline V gene sequence: CDR1 MNHEY, CDR2 SMNVEV (reference sequence). The CDR3 nucleotides read TGTGCCAGCAGTCCCCGGTACCAGACTGATTCACTAGCCAAAAACATTCAGTACTTC. This sequence encodes CASSPRYQTDSLAKNIQYF.

The chain joins TRBV12-3 or TRBV12-4 to TRBJ2-1; D is tentatively TRBD1 or TRBD2 (5 bases each). The V and J ends lost 5 bases and 12 bases respectively, with 14 bases between them. The CDR3 consists of 12 residues. CDR3 loop: CASSRDHERQFF. The CDR3 DNA is TGTGCCAGCAGTAGGGACCACGAACGGCAGTTCTTC.

For the CDR3, the DNA is TGTGCCAGCAGCTTCGACAGGGTAGGAGAGACCCAGTACTTC. Translated, it gives CASSFDRVGETQYF. The chain combines TRBV27 with TRBJ2-5; 7 bases match TRBD1. The V gene end was trimmed by 6 bases and the J gene end by 4 bases; junction bases not matched to a gene: 8. Per the germline V gene, CDR1 is MNHEY and CDR2 is SMNVEV (reference sequence). The CDR3 is 14 residues long.

The chain uses TRBV12-3 or TRBV12-4 and TRBJ2-3; D may be TRBD1 or TRBD2 (6 bases each). Trimming took off 7 bases at V and 2 bases at J, with 16 bases between the two ends. The CDR3 sequence is 15 residues long. The CDR3 DNA reads TGTGCCAGCATGGAGGGGGTTTCTCCCACAGATACGCAGTATTTT. This encodes CASMEGVSPTDTQYF.

The chain uses TRBV6-1 and TRBJ1-1; a possible D gene is TRBD1 (5 bases). Per the germline V gene, CDR1 is MNHNS and CDR2 is SASEGT. This CDR3 contains 14 residues. Trimming shortened V by 3 bases and J by 3 bases, and 11 bases separated the two germline ends. The CDR3, as DNA: TGTGCCAGCAGTGATCTTTCAGGGTACACTGAAGCTTTCTTT. Translation: CASSDLSGYTEAFF.

The V call is TRBV13, the J call TRBJ2-1; D possibly matches TRBD1 or TRBD2 (6 bases each). Germline CDR1 reads PRHDT; CDR2 reads FYEKMQ (reference sequence). CDR3 size: 15 residues. With 3 bases removed from V and 8 bases from J, the gap between germline ends came to 17 bases. CDR3 in amino acids: CASSLSRGRGYEQFF. In nucleotides, the CDR3 is TGTGCCAGCAGCTTGTCCCGGGGGCGCGGGTATGAGCAGTTCTTC.

The chain links TRBV2 to TRBJ1-2; 7 positions agree with TRBD1. After removal of 7 bases from V and 1 base from J, the junction contained 18 bases not matched to a gene. Germline V lookup: CDR1 SNHLY, CDR2 FYNNEI. The CDR3 covers 18 residues. CDR3 in amino acids: CASMVGRDSIRDNYGYTF. CDR3 nucleotides: TGTGCCAGCATGGTAGGTCGGGACAGCATACGGGATAACTATGGCTACACCTTC.

The genes are TRBV5-1 and TRBJ2-3; the D is unclear. The V end was cut by 1 base, the J end by 0 bases, with 9 bases between. Germline V gene sequence: CDR1 SGHRS, CDR2 YFSETQ. The CDR3 extends over 15 amino acids. CDR3 loop: CASSLRDYSTDTQYF. In DNA form, the CDR3 reads TGCGCCAGCAGCTTGAGAGATTATAGCACAGATACGCAGTATTTT.

The table lists this clonotype with a count of one. V gene TRBV4-2 combines with J gene TRBJ2-7; 9 bases map to TRBD2. Germline V gene data show CDR1 as LGHNA and CDR2 as YNFKEQ. The V and J ends lost 5 bases and 6 bases, in that order; junction bases with no gene match: 8. The CDR3 consists of 14 residues. CDR3 coding DNA: TGTGCCAGCAGCTTGACGGGACTAGCTTCCGAGCAGTACTTC. It encodes CASSLTGLASEQYF.

The chain is built from TRBV20-1 and TRBJ2-1, with unresolved D. CDR1 is DFQATT, CDR2 SNEGSKA, per germline (reference sequence). Trimming cost V 0 bases and J 0 bases, with 6 bases left between them. The CDR3 has 14 residues. The CDR3 sequence is CSARDGDSYNEQFF. The CDR3 nucleotides read TGCAGTGCTAGAGACGGTGACTCCTACAATGAGCAGTTCTTC.